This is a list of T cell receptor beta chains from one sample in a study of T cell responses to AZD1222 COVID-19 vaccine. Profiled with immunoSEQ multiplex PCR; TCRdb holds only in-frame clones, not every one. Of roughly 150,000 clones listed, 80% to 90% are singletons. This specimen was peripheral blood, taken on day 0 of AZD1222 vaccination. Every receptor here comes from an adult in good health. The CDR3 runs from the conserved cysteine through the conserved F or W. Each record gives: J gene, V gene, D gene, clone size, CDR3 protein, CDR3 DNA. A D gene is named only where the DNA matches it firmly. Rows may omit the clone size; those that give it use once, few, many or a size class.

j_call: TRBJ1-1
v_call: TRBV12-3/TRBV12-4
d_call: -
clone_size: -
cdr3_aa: CASSSSHRAEAFF
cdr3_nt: TGTGCCAGCAGTTCGAGTCACAGGGCTGAAGCTTTCTTT

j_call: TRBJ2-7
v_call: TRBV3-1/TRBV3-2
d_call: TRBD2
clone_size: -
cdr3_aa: CASSQGGGAGATTRQYF
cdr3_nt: TGTGCCAGCAGCCAAGGCGGGGGAGCGGGGGCAACTACGAGGCAGTACTTC

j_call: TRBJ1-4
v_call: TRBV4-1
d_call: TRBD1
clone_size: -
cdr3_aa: CASSQHKQGAPGRKLFF
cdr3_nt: TGCGCCAGCAGCCAACACAAACAGGGGGCCCCAGGTCGGAAACTGTTTTTT

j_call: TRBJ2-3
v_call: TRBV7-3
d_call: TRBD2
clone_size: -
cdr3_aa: CASSLRGGHDTQYF
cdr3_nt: TGTGCCAGCAGCTTACGGGGGGGACACGATACGCAGTATTTT

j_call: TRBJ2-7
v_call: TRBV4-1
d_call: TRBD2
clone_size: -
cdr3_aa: CASSQDPTHSGGPSYEQYF
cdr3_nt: TGCGCCAGCAGCCAAGACCCTACTCATAGCGGGGGGCCATCCTACGAGCAGTACTTC

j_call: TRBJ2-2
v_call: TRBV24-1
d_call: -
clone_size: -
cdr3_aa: CATSGRENTGELFF
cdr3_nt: TGTGCCACCAGTGGGCGCGAGAACACCGGGGAGCTGTTTTTT

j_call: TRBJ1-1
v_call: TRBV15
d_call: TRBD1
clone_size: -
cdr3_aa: CATSRDPQGAGGTEAFF
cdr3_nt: TGTGCCACCAGCAGAGACCCTCAGGGGGCGGGGGGGACTGAAGCTTTCTTT

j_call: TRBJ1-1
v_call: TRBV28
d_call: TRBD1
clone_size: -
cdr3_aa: CASSLRQGAEAFF
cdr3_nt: TGTGCCAGCAGTCTGAGACAGGGGGCTGAAGCTTTCTTT

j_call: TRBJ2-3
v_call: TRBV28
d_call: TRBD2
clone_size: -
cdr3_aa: CASTRGTSVWADTQYF
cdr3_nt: TGTGCCAGCACCCGCGGGACTAGTGTCTGGGCGGATACGCAGTATTTT

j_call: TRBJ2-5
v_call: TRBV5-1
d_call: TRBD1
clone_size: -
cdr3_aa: CASSTGGQETQYF
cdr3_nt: TGCGCCAGCAGTACAGGGGGGCAAGAGACCCAGTACTTC

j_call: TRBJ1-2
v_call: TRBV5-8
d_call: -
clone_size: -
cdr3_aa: CASSLGQGARRPPIYGYTF
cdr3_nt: TGTGCCAGCAGCTTGGGTCAGGGAGCACGACGTCCCCCGATATATGGCTACACCTTC

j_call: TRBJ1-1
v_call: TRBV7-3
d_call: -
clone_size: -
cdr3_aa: CASSSGAEAFF
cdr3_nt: TGTGCCAGCAGCTCTGGGGCTGAAGCTTTCTTT

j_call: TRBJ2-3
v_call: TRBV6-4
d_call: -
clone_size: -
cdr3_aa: CASRRTSTSTDTQYF
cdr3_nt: TGTGCCAGCAGAAGGACTTCTACTAGCACAGATACGCAGTATTTT

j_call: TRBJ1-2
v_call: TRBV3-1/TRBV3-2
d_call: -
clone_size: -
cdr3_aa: CASSQVPGSYGYTF
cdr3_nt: TGTGCCAGCAGCCAAGTCCCTGGAAGCTATGGCTACACCTTC

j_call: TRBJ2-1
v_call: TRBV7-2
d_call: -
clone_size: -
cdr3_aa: CASSLAAAAYNEQFF
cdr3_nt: TGTGCCAGCAGCTTAGCCGCGGCCGCCTACAATGAGCAGTTCTTC

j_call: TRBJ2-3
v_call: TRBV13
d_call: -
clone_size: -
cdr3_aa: CASSLARAGPDTQYF
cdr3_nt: TGTGCCAGCAGCTTAGCACGGGCGGGCCCAGATACGCAGTATTTT

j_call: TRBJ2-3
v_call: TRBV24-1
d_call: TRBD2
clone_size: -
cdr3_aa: CATSRASGGSDTQYF
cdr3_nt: TGTGCCACCAGTCGTGCTAGCGGGGGATCAGATACGCAGTATTTT

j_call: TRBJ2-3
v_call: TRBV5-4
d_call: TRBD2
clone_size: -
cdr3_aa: CASSFRASGEDTQYF
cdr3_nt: TGTGCCAGCAGCTTTCGGGCTAGCGGGGAAGATACGCAGTATTTT

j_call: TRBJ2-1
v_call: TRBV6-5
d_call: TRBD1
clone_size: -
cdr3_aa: CASRRQGGVVWFF
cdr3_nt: TGTGCCAGCAGACGACAGGGTGGGGTGGTCTGGTTCTTC

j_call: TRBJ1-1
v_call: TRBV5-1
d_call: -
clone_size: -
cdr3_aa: CASSAAWDTEAFF
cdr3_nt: TGCGCCAGCAGCGCGGCCTGGGACACTGAAGCTTTCTTT

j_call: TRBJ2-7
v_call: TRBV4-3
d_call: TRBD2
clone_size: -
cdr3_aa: CASSQRSGGFSYEQYF
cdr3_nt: TGCGCCAGCAGCCAGAGAAGCGGGGGGTTCTCCTACGAGCAGTACTTC

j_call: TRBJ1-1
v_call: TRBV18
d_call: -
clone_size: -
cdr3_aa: CASSPQISGAGSNTEAFF
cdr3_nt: TGTGCCAGCTCACCACAGATCTCAGGGGCGGGATCGAACACTGAAGCTTTCTTT

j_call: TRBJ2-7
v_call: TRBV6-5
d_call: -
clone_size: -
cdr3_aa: CASSRGYEQYF
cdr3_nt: TGTGCCAGCAGTAGGGGATACGAGCAGTACTTC

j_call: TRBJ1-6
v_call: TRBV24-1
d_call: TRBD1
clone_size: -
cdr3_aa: CATSDLAGGNSPLHF
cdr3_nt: TGTGCCACCAGTGATTTGGCAGGGGGCAATTCACCCCTCCACTTT

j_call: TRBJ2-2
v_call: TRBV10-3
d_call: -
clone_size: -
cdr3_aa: CAISVDGTGELFF
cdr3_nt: TGTGCCATCTCCGTTGACGGCACCGGGGAGCTGTTTTTT

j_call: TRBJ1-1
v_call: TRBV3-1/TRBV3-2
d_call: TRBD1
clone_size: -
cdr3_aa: CASSHRDRMNTEAFF
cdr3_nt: TGTGCCAGCAGCCACCGGGACAGAATGAACACTGAAGCTTTCTTT

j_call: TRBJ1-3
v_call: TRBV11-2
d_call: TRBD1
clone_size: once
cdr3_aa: CASSPTTGTTIYF
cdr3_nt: TGTGCCAGCAGCCCGACGACAGGGACCACCATATATTTT

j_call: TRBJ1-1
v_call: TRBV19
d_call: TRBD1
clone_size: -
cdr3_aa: CASIGTASPEAFF
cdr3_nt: TGTGCCAGTATCGGGACAGCCTCGCCTGAAGCTTTCTTT

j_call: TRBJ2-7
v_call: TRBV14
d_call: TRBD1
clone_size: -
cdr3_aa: CASSQSGGAYYEQYF
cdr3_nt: TGTGCCAGCAGCCAATCAGGGGGCGCCTACTACGAGCAGTACTTC

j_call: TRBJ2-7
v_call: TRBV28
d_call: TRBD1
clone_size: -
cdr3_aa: CASSPPDPWTGASYEQYF
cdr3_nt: TGTGCCAGCAGTCCCCCGGACCCCTGGACAGGGGCCTCCTACGAGCAGTACTTC

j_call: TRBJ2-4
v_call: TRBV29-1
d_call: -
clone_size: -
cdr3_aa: CSVGSGENIQYF
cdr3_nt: TGCAGCGTTGGTTCCGGGGAAAACATTCAGTACTTC

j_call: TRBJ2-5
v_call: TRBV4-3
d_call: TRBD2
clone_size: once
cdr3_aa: CASSQALAGVYQETQYF
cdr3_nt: TGCGCCAGCAGCCAAGCACTAGCGGGAGTGTACCAAGAGACCCAGTACTTC